A single sample is the source of the 13 T cell receptor beta chains below, sequenced in a study of beta chain features in type 1 diabetes. Expressed TCRB transcripts were sequenced because the entire RNA isolate underwent reverse transcription. Clones were sequenced by immunoSEQ multiplex PCR, and TCRdb holds only the in-frame ones, with some missing. The sample records 240,000 or so clones, roughly two thirds being singletons. Sequencing was carried out using naive CD4+ T cells from blood. These receptors were obtained from a man younger than 45 in good health.

This rearrangement joins TRBV6-1 to TRBJ2-3; D gene uncertain. Deletions cut 9 bases from V and 4 bases from J, with 14 bases between. The germline gives CDR1 MNHNS, CDR2 SASEGT. The CDR3 loop spans 13 amino acids. The CDR3: CASLKSSSDTQYF. The DNA for the CDR3 is TGTGCCAGTCTGAAGAGCAGTTCAGATACGCAGTATTTT.

The chain joins TRBV5-1 to TRBJ2-1; 16 bases fit TRBD2. The germline V gene has CDR1 SGHRS and CDR2 YFSETQ. The CDR3 length is 16 residues. The trim removed 4 bases at V and 9 bases at J, leaving 7 bases unmatched. CDR3 residues: CASSVSGLAGGTEQFF. The CDR3, as DNA: TGCGCCAGCAGCGTATCGGGACTAGCGGGAGGGACTGAGCAGTTCTTC. The full variable domain, in which reference TRBV5-1 and TRBJ2-1 provide the parts outside the CDR3, is KAGVTQTPRYLIKTRGQQVTLSCSPISGHRSVSWYQQTPGQGLQFLFEYFSETQRNKGNFPGRFSGRQFSNSRSEMNVSTLELGDSALYLCASSVSGLAGGTEQFFGPGTRLTVL.

CDR3 in DNA: TGTGCCTGGCTCTCGCGGATGGCCAAGACTGAAGCTTTCTTT. It is translated as CAWLSRMAKTEAFF. The rearrangement uses TRBV30 and TRBJ1-1; D not certain. The germline V gene has CDR1 GTSNPN and CDR2 SVGIG (reference sequence). V shed 5 bases and J shed 5 bases, with 18 bases lying between them. The CDR3 is 14 residues long.

This clone was detected only a few times. The V and J genes are TRBV9 and TRBJ2-7, with a weak D call TRBD1 (6 bases). Deletions cut 0 bases from V and 4 bases from J, with 8 bases between. Germline V gives CDR1 SGDLS, CDR2 YYNGEE. This CDR3 comprises 13 residues. The CDR3 region has the DNA TGTGCCAGCAGCGTAGACAGGGAATACGAGCAGTACTTC. Translating it yields CASSVDREYEQYF.

This clone was observed a few times. The V and J genes are TRBV20-1 and TRBJ1-3, with TRBD1 as a possible D gene (6 bases). The CDR3 extends over 11 amino acids. V lost 6 bases and J lost 8, with 11 bases in between. In germline, CDR1 is DFQATT, CDR2 SNEGSKA (reference sequence). The CDR3 nucleotides read TGCAGTGCCGAACAGGGAGACACCATATATTTT. Translating gives CSAEQGDTIYF.

The table lists this clone with a few counts. The V call is TRBV7-2, the J call TRBJ2-7; a weak D match, TRBD2 (7 bases). V was shortened by 2 bases and J by 4 bases, with 15 bases between the two germline ends. The V gene's germline CDR1 is SGHTA and CDR2 FQGNSA. This CDR3 region has 15 residues. This CDR3 reads CASSLHAGANYEQYF. DNA for the CDR3: TGTGCCAGCAGCTTACACGCGGGGGCGAATTACGAGCAGTACTTC.

This clone was recorded a few times. This sequence joins TRBV9 and TRBJ1-2; 8 bases are a match to TRBD1. The germline gives CDR1 SGDLS, CDR2 YYNGEE. This CDR3 region has 14 residues. The V segment lost 3 bases and the J segment 8 bases; nucleotides outside the gene matches: 9. In DNA form, the CDR3 reads TGTGCCAGCAGCGCTCCGACAGGGGATAAGGGCTACACCTTC. Protein: CASSAPTGDKGYTF.

This clone turned up a few times. The gene calls are TRBV30 and TRBJ2-7; TRBD1 might be the D (5 bases). The CDR3 spans 12 residues. Looked up from germline, CDR1 is GTSNPN and CDR2 is SVGIG (reference sequence). The V end lost 5 bases, the J end lost 2 bases, and 10 bases lay between the germline ends. The CDR3 protein is CAWGTGPYEQYF. Here the CDR3 DNA reads TGTGCCTGGGGCACAGGTCCCTACGAGCAGTACTTC.

The rearrangement links TRBV11-2 to TRBJ2-5, with 12 bases fitting TRBD2. The CDR3 has 16 residues. Trimming took 1 base from V and 4 from J; bases not matched to a gene: 4. The germline V gene has CDR1 SGHAT and CDR2 FQNNGV. CDR3 DNA: TGTGCCAGCAGCTTAGTAACTAGCGGGGGGACAGAGACCCAGTACTTC. It yields the protein CASSLVTSGGTETQYF.

The chain employs TRBV28 and TRBJ2-3, with D possibly matching TRBD2 (6 bases). There are 14 residues in the CDR3. The ends were cut back, 7 bases at V and 6 bases at J, with 17 bases in the middle. Germline V gene data show CDR1 as MDHEN and CDR2 as SYDVKM. In DNA, the CDR3 is TGTGCCAGCATCGGGACTCCACGAAGGGATACGCAGTATTTT. It codes for CASIGTPRRDTQYF.

V gene TRBV9 combines with J gene TRBJ2-2, with D maybe TRBD2 (5 bases). The V and J ends lost 3 bases and 1 base respectively, with 7 bases between them. The CDR3 loop spans 14 amino acids. Per germline, CDR1 SGDLS and CDR2 YYNGEE. The CDR3 DNA reads as TGTGCCAGCAGCGGAGGGAGGAACACCGGGGAGCTGTTTTTT. As protein: CASSGGRNTGELFF.

In this sample, this clone turned up a few times. This chain uses TRBV4-1 with TRBJ2-5; either TRBD1 or TRBD2 may supply D (7 bases each). The CDR3 totals 15 residues. CDR1 and CDR2 from the germline V gene are MGHRA and YSYEKL. The ends were cut back, 5 bases at V and 5 bases at J, with 18 bases in the middle. The CDR3 sequence: CASSLPGGARETQYF. In nucleotides, the CDR3 is TGCGCCAGCAGCTTGCCAGGGGGGGCCCGCGAGACCCAGTACTTC.

The chain is built from TRBV29-1 and TRBJ2-2; a weak D match, TRBD1 (5 bases). V was trimmed by 7 bases and J by 1 base, leaving 13 bases between them. The CDR3 covers 14 residues. The germline V gene has CDR1 SQVTM and CDR2 ANQGSEA. CDR3 sequence reads: CSGQVTGNTGELFF. CDR3 sequence (DNA): TGCAGCGGCCAGGTTACAGGGAACACCGGGGAGCTGTTTTTT.